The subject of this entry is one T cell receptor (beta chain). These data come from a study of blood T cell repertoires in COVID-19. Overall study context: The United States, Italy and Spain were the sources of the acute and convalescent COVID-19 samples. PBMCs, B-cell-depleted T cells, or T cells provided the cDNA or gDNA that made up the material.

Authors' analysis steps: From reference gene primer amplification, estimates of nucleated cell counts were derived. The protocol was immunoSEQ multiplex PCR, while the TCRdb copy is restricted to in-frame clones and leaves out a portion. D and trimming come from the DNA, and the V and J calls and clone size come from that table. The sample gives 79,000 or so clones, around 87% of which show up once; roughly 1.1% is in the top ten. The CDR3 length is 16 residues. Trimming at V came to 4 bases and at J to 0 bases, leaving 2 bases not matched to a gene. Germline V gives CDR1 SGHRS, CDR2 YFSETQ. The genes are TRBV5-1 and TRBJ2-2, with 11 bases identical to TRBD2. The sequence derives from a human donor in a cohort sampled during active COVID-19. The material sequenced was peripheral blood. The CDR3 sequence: CASSPTSGTNTGELFF. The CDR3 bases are TGCGCCAGCAGCCCGACTAGCGGGACGAACACCGGGGAGCTGTTTTTT.